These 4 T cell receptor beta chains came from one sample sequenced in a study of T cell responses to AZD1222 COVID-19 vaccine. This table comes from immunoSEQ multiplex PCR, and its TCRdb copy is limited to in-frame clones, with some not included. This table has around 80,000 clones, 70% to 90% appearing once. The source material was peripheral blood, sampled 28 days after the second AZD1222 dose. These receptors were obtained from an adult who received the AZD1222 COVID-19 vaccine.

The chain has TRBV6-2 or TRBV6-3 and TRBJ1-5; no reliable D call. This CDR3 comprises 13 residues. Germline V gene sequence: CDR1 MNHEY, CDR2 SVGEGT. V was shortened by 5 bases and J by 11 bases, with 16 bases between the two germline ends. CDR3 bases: TGTGCCAGCAGTCTCCCCAACCGTATGGCCCAGCATTTT. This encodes CASSLPNRMAQHF.

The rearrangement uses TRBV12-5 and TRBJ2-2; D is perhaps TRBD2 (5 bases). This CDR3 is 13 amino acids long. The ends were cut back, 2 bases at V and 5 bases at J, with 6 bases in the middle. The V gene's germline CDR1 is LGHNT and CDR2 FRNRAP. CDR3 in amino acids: CASGLTGTGELFF. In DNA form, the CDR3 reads TGTGCTAGTGGTTTGACGGGGACCGGGGAGCTGTTTTTT.

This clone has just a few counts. The CDR3 region is CSGRGQNYNEQFF. CDR3 DNA: TGCAGCGGGCGGGGACAGAATTACAATGAGCAGTTCTTC. The rearrangement links TRBV29-1 to TRBJ2-1; TRBD1 is a possible D gene (7 bases). From germline, CDR1 is SQVTM and CDR2 ANQGSEA. V gave up 7 bases and J gave up 4 bases, with 14 bases separating them. The CDR3 runs 13 residues.

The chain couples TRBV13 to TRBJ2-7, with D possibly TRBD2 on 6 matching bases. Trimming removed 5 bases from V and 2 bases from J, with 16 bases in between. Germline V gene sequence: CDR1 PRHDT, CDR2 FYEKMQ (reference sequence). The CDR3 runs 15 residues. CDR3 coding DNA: TGTGCCAGCAGCCACGCGGGGTCAGACCCCTACGAGCAGTACTTC. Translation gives CASSHAGSDPYEQYF.